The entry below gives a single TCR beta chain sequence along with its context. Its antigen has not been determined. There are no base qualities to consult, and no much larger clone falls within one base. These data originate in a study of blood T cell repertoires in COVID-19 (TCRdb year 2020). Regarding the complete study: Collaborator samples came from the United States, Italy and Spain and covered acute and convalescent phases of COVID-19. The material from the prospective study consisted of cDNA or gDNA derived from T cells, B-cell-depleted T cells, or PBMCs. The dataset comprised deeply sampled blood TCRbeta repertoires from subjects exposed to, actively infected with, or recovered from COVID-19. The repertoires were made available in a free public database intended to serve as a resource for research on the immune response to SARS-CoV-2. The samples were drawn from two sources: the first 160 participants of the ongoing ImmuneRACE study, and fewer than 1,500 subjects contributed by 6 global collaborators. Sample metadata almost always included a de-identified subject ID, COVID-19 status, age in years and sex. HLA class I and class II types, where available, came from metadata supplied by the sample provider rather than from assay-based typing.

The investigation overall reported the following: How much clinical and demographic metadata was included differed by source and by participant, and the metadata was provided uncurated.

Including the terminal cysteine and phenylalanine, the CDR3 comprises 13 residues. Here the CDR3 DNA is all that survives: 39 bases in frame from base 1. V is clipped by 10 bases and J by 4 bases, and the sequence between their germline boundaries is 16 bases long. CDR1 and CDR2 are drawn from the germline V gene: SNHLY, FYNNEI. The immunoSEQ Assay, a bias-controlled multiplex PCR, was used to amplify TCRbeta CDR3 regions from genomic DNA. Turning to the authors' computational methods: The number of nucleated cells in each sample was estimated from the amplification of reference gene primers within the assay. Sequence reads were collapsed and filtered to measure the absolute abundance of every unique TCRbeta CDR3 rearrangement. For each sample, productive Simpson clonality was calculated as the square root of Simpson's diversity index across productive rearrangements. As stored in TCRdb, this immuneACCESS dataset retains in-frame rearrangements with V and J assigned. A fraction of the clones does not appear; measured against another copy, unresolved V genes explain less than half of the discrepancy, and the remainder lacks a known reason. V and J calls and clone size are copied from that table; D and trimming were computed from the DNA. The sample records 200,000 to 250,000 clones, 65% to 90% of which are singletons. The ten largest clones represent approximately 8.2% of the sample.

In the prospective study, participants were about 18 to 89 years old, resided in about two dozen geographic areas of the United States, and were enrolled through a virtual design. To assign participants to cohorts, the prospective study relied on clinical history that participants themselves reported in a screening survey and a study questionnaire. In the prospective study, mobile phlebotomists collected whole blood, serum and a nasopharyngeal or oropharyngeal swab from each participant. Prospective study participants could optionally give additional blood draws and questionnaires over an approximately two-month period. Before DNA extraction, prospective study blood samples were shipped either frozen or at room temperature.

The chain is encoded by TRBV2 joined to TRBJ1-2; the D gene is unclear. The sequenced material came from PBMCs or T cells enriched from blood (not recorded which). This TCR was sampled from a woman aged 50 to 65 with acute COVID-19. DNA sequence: TGTGCCACCCTAGGAGGAAGGACCTATGGCTACACCTTC. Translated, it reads CATLGGRTYGYTF.